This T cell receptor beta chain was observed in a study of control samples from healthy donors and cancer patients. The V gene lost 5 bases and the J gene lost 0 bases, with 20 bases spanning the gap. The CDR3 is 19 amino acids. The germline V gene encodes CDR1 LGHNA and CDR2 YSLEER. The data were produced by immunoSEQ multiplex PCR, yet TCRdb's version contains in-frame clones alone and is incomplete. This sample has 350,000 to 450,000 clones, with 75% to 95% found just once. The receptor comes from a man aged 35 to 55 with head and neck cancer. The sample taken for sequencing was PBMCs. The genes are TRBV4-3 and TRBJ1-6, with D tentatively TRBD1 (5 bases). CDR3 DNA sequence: TGCGCCAGCAGCTACGAACTGGGGCAAAGCCGCTCCTATAATTCACCCCTCCACTTT. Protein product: CASSYELGQSRSYNSPLHF.